Given below is one T cell receptor beta chain in context. There are a few counts of this clonotype. Its antigen target is currently unknown. Per-base qualities were not stored, and no clone one base away is much larger. The sample originates from a study of CD8+CD57+ T cells in acquired aplastic anemia (dated by TCRdb to between 2017 and 2018). Broadly, across the study: A mean of around 3.2 ug of DNA, ranging from 0.2 to 27.4 ug, was extracted from sorted CD4+ and CD8+ cells. CD8+CD57+ expansion was defined as frequency above the mean frequency observed in healthy subjects. Beyond this particular receptor, the publication reports: Patients and healthy controls showed no significant difference in CD8+ Simpson's diversity (P=0.060). Although 25 to 30 CD8+ CDR3 sequences were shared by patients and controls, these sequences appeared highly expressed in patients and within the immunodominant clones of patients.

Trimming removed 10 bases from V and 5 bases from J, leaving 23 bases between the germline ends. The CDR3, cysteine through phenylalanine, is 15 amino acids long. CDR3 DNA only is kept here, 45 bases in frame from base 1. Genomic DNA served as template for TCR beta VDJ combination and CDR3 sequence profiling. An Illumina HiSeq 2000 was the platform used for TCR repertoire sequencing. Per the original workflow: Repertoires were assessed using TRBV/TRBJ rearrangement plots, CDR3 size and DJ length profiles, and Simpson's diversity index. The most abundant DNA sequence in the deep sequencing data was defined as the immunodominant clone. CDR3 amino acid sequences were checked for sharing across subjects and were also compared against the VDJdb database and published repertoires. Through fastp at Q25 and MiXCR, TCRdb rebuilt clones from the public reads, retaining in-frame beta chains. Rows with a matching CDR3 protein are joined into one entry that keeps the most common DNA and genes. TCRdb's processing, not the authors', yielded these V and J calls. Recorded for this sample are 270,000 or so distinct CDR3 sequences; about 80% of them occurred a single time. The biggest ten clones account for around 40% of the sample.

Flow cytometry had shown CD8+CD57+ cell expansion in the patients selected for sequencing. Severe acquired aplastic anemia was diagnosed in all patients according to International Study of Aplastic Anemia and Agranulocytosis and Camitta criteria. Patients had received no therapy at the time of blood sampling. The study deep-sequenced TCR repertoires of sorted CD4+ and CD8+ blood T cells from severe aplastic anemia patients and healthy subjects. In the USA, patient enrollment took place under clinicaltrials.gov protocols 00001620, 01623167, 00001397, 00071045, 00081523 and 00961064. Ficoll-Paque density gradient centrifugation was used to isolate peripheral blood mononuclear cells. Before DNA was extracted, CD4+ and CD8+ T cells were sorted using either FACS or magnetic beads.

This TCR came from a human donor with aplastic anemia. Material for sequencing was sorted CD4+, CD8+, or CD8+CD57+ T cells (not recorded which) from PBMCs. The rearranged segments are TRBV12-3 or TRBV12-4 and TRBJ2-5; TRBD2 could be the D gene, as 6 bases match. The base sequence is TGTGCCACCAGCAGAGATGAGGGACTTACGGAGACCCAGTACTTC. Its product reads: CATSRDEGLTETQYF.